This T cell receptor (beta chain) was sequenced in a study of blood T cell repertoires in COVID-19. Whole-study context: Sites in the United States, Italy and Spain provided acute and convalescent COVID-19 samples. The analysed material was cDNA or gDNA that came from T cells, B-cell-depleted T cells, or PBMCs.

This clone was counted once. The CDR3 has 13 residues. Germline V gene lookup returns CDR1 SGHTA and CDR2 FQGTGA. The ends were cut back, 0 bases at V and 4 bases at J, with 6 bases in the middle. Authors' processing steps: By means of reference gene primer amplification, nucleated cell counts were estimated. Profiling relied on immunoSEQ multiplex PCR, and the TCRdb table lists in-frame clones only, not all of them. The V and J calls and clone size come from that table; D and trimming were worked out from the DNA. The sample includes 200,000 or so clones, 88% seen only once; the top ten take 2.7%. The chain has TRBV7-3 and TRBJ1-1; D ambiguous. This TCR was recovered from a woman aged 60-75 years with acute or convalescent COVID-19. The source material was peripheral blood. Written as DNA, the CDR3 is TGTGCCAGCAGCTTAACACAGACCACTGAAGCTTTCTTT. Its translation is CASSLTQTTEAFF.